Sequencing of this TCR beta chain was carried out in a study of tumor-infiltrating lymphocytes in primary liver carcinoma (TCRdb year 2017). In the study overall: Of the five patients (three men and two women, aged 30 to 69 years), four had hepatocellular carcinoma and one had combined HCC and intrahepatic cholangiocarcinoma. Technical replicate repertoires showed high reproducibility, with mean shared-clone rates approximately 0.9 and correlation coefficients above 0.95. To link TCRbeta repertoire diversity to the local molecular phenotype, the 20 to 25 tumor region samples were profiled with Agilent mRNA microarrays. TCRbeta repertoire sequencing covered 35 or so specimens from 5 patients: around 25 tumor regions, 5 adjacent noncancerous liver tissues and 5 peripheral blood samples. Each sample produced about 3.5 to 7.5 million productive TCRbeta reads, and read depth showed no significant difference between tissue types. The five patients had tumors staged T1-T3 N0M0, with maximum diameters ranging from roughly 4.2 to 11 cm. TCRbeta repertoire sequencing, expression microarrays and whole-exome sequencing were combined in the study across five regions of each liver tumor, with adjacent normal tissue and blood also included. Findings and caveats that apply to the study as a whole: The top 250 clones made up a significantly larger repertoire fraction in tumors than in blood (p = 0.039). Only the TCR beta chain was sequenced, so true repertoire diversity is likely underestimated because unpaired alpha chains were not captured. Repertoire overlap was higher between tumor regions (mean roughly 35%) than tumor-adjacent (17%) or tumor-blood (14%) pairs, consistent with antigen-driven expansion. Only roughly 8-25% of top clones appeared in all five regions of a tumor, which suggests that tumor-infiltrating T cells are spatially heterogeneous. Bulk unsorted samples precluded comparing CD4+ and CD8+ T cell repertoires. The study included only five patients, and the authors note findings should be validated in a larger study.

Note on this clonotype: Its antigen has not been determined. The germline gene is not matched at one end of the junction; a read error may be the cause.

For CDR1 and CDR2, the germline V gene (reference sequence) lists GTSNPN and SVGIG. The CDR3 contains 13 residues, cysteine and phenylalanine counted. The kept DNA is CDR3 alone, 39 bases in frame from the first base. A constant-region primer and ProtoScript II reverse transcriptase were used to reverse-transcribe TCRbeta-specific cDNA from around 530 ng total RNA. Construction of the TCRbeta libraries relied on three nested rounds of multiplex PCR, following a slightly modified ARM-PCR procedure. The first two PCR rounds used multiplex TRBV1-TRBV30 forward primers with a Cbeta reverse primer, each for approximately 10 cycles. A final 25-cycle PCR with Deep VentR polymerase added sample barcodes and Illumina adapters. Before sequencing, amplicons of 200-500 bp were purified from gel using a QIAquick gel extraction kit. An Illumina HiSeq 2500 was used to sequence the TCRbeta amplicons, generating 250-bp paired-end reads. In the authors' own workflow: Quality trimming of reads was performed with Trimmomatic v0.33, and paired reads were merged with FLASH v1.2.11 so that full CDR3 sequences could be recovered. MiGEC v1.2.1b assigned V, D and J germline segments to the rearranged TCRbeta sequences. Clonotype statistics, along with Shannon-Wiener diversity indices, were calculated using VDJtools v1.0.0. Except for diversity analysis, only each sample's 250 most abundant clonotypes were used in subsequent analyses to reduce sampling bias. TCRdb reprocessed the public reads (quality trimming at Q25 with fastp, clone calling with MiXCR) and kept in-frame beta chains. Rows are combined by CDR3 protein, so each entry shows the most common genes and DNA. Clone size and V and J calls follow TCRdb, not the original study. The sample includes under 45,000 distinct CDR3 sequences, with roughly 74% observed a single time. The top ten clonotypes cover approximately 15% of the sample.

Without any cell sorting, total RNA and DNA were co-extracted from 20-30 mg of bulk tissue using the AllPrep DNA/RNA mini kit. Between November 2015 and early 2016, five patients in China with histopathologically diagnosed primary liver carcinoma had surgical resection. Chronic HBV infection was present in the patients, and the patients were treatment-naive at sampling. Five spatially separated regions were sampled from each tumor: the superior, inferior, left-lateral and right-lateral poles, plus the tumor centre. Histology showed that every tumor sample contained more than 80% viable tumor cells. Fresh tumor and adjacent tissue pieces were bisected; one half was stored in RNAlater at -80°C, the other sent for histology.

The sequenced sample was liver tumor tissue from sampling region 4. Interpreted using the paper, the cell subset or site label stands for: tumor region T4, right-lateral pole. The clonotype originates from a man in his forties or fifties with primary liver carcinoma and hepatitis B virus infection. This chain joins TRBV30 to TRBJ2-1, and 7 junctional nucleotides match TRBD2. CDR3 reads: CVWSTSGNDEQFF. The nucleotide sequence is TGTGTCTGGAGTACCAGCGGGAACGATGAGCAGTTCTTC.